This T cell receptor beta chain was captured by sequencing in a study of cytomegalovirus exposure and HLA in healthy donors. Findings of the study overall: The authors excluded some V segments, including TRBV6-2 and TRBV6-3, as indistinguishable.

Regarding this clone: Its matching antigen is unknown.

The germline gives CDR1 MNHEY, CDR2 SVGAGI. Losses at the gene ends were 1 base for V and 5 bases for J; bases not matched to a gene: 1. The length of the CDR3 is 13 residues. The PCR employed 60 Vbeta primers together with 13 Jbeta primers. Libraries were prepared by immunoSEQ multiplex PCR; TCRdb keeps only in-frame clonotypes and omits some of them. The sample totals 200,000 or so clones; its top ten clones hold 0.74%. What was sequenced was PBMCs. The rearrangement links TRBV6-5 to TRBJ2-5; TRBD1 aligns across 7 bases. The TCR originated in a boy between 10 and 17 years old in good health and CMV-seronegative. CDR3 residues: CASSYYRGETQYF. In DNA, the CDR3 is TGTGCCAGCAGTTACTACAGGGGTGAGACCCAGTACTTC.